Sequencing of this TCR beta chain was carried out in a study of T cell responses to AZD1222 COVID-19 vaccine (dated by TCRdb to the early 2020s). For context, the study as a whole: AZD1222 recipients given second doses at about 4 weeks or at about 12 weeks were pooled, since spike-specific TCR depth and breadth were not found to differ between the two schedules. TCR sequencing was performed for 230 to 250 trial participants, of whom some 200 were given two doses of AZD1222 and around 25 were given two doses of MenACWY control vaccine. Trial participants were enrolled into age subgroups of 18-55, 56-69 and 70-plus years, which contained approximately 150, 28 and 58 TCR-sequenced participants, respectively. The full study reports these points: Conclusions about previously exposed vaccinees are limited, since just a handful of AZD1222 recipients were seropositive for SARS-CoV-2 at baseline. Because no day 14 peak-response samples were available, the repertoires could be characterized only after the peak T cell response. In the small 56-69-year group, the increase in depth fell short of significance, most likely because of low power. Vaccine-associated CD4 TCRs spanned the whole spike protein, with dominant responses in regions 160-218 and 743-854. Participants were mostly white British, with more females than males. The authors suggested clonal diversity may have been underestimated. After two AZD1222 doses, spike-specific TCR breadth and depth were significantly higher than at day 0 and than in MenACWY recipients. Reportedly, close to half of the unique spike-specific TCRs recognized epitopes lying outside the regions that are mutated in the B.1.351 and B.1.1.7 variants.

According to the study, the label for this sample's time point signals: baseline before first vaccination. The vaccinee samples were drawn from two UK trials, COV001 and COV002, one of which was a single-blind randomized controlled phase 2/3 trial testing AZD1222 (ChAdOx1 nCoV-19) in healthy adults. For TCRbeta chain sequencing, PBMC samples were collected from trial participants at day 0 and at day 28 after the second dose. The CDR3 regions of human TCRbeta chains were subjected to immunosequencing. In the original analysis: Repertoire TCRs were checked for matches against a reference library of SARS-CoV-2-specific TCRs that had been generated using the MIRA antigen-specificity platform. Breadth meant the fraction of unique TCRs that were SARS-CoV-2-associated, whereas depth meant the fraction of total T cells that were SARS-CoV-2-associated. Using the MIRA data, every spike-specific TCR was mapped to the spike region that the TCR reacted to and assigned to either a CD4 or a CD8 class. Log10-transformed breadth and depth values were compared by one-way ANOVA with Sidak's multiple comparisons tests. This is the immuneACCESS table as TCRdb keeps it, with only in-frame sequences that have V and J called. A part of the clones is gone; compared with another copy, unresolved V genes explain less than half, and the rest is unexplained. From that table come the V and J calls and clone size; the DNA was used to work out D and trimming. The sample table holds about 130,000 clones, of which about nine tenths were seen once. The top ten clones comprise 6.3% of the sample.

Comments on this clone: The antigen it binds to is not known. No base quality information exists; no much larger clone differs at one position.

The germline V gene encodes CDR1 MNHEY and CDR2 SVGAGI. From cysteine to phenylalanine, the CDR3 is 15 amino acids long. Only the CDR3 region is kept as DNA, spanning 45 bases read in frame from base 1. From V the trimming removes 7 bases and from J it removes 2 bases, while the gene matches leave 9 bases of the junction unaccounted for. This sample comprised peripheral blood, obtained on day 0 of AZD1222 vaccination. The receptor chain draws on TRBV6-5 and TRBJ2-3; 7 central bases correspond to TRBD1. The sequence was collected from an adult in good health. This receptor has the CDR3 CASTDRTGYTDTQYF. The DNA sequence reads TGTGCCAGCACCGACCGGACAGGTTACACAGATACGCAGTATTTT.